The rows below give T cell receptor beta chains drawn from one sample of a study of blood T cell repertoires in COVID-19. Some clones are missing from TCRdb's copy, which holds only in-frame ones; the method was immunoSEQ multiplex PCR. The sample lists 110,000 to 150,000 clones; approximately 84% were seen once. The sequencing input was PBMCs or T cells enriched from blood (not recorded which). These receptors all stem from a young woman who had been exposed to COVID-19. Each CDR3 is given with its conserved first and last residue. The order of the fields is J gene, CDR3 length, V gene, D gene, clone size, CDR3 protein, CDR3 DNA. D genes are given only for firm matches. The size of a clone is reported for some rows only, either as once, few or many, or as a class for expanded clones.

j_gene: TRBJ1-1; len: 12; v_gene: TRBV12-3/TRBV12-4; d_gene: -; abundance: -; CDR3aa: CASSPGGTEAFF; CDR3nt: TGTGCCAGCAGCCCAGGTGGGACTGAAGCTTTCTTT
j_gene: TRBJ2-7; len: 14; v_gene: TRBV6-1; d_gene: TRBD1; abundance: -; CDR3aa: CASSEGTGGYEQYF; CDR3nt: TGTGCCAGCAGTGAAGGGACAGGGGGCTACGAGCAGTACTTC
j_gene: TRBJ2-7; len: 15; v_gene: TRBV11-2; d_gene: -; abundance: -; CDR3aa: CASSLALGDTGEQYF; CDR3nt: TGTGCCAGCAGCTTAGCTTTAGGGGATACTGGCGAGCAGTACTTC
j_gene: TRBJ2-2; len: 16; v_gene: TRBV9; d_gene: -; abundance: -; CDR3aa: CASAPGLLTNTGELFF; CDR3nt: TGTGCCAGCGCACCGGGACTCCTTACGAACACCGGGGAGCTGTTTTTT
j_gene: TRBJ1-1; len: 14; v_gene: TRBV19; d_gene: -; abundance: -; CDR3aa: CASSMGLMNTEAFF; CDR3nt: TGTGCCAGTAGTATGGGGCTGATGAACACTGAAGCTTTCTTT
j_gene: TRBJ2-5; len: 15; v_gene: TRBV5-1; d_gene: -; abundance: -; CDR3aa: CASSLNLNSGETQYF; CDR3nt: TGCGCCAGCAGCTTGAATTTGAATTCAGGGGAGACCCAGTACTTC
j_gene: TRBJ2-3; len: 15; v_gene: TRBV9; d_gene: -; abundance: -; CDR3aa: CASSRSGTRTDTQYF; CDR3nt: TGTGCCAGCAGCCGCAGCGGAACCCGCACAGATACGCAGTATTTT
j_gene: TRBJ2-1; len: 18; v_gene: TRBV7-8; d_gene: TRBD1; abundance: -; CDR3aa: CASSRGQRTGSSYNEQFF; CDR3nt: TGTGCCAGCAGTCGAGGGCAACGGACAGGGAGTTCCTACAATGAGCAGTTCTTC
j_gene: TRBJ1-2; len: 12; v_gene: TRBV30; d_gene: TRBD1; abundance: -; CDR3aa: CAWKTGVRGYTF; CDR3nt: TGTGCCTGGAAAACAGGGGTGAGAGGCTACACCTTC
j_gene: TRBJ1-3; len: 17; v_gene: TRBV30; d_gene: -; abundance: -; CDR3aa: CAWSVQPRDYSGNTIYF; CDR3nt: TGTGCCTGGAGTGTACAGCCCAGGGATTACTCTGGAAACACCATATATTTT
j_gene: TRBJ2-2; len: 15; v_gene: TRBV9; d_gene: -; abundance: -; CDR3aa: CASSPADGTSGELFF; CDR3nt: TGTGCCAGCAGCCCCGCAGACGGGACATCCGGGGAGCTGTTTTTT
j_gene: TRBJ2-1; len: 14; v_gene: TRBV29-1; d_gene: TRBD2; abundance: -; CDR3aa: CSVASGTSSREQFF; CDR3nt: TGCAGCGTTGCCTCCGGGACTAGCTCAAGAGAGCAGTTCTTC
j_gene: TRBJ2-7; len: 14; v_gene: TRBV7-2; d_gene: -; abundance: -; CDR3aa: CASSFTDISIEQYF; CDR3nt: TGTGCCAGCAGCTTTACGGACATATCGATCGAGCAGTACTTC
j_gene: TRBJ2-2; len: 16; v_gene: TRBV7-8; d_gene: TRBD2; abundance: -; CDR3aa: CASSVAGTSLAGELFF; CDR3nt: TGTGCCAGCAGCGTTGCCGGGACTAGTTTAGCCGGGGAGCTGTTTTTT
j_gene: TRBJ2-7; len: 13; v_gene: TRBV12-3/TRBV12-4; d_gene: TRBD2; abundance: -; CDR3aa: CASSYSGGVEQYF; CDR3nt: TGTGCCAGCAGTTACAGTGGGGGGGTCGAGCAGTACTTC
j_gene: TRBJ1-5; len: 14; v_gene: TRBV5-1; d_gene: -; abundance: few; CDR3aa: CASSLGPPKEPQHF; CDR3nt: TGCGCCAGCAGCTTGGGGCCCCCAAAAGAGCCCCAGCATTTT
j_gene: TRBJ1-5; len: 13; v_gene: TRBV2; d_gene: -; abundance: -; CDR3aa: CASSYLQGQPQHF; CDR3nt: TGTGCCAGCAGTTACCTACAGGGACAGCCCCAGCATTTT
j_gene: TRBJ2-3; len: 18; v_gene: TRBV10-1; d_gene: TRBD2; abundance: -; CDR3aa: CASSGSSGRPRSTDTQYF; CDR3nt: TGCGCCAGCAGTGGATCCAGCGGGAGACCGAGGAGCACAGATACGCAGTATTTT
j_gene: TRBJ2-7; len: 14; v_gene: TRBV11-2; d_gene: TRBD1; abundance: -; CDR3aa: CASSPAGTEYEQYF; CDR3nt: TGTGCCAGCAGCCCCGCAGGGACAGAATACGAGCAGTACTTC
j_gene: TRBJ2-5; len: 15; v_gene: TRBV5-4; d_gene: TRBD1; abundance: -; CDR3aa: CASSLFDRDVSTQYF; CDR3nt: TGTGCCAGCAGCTTGTTTGACAGGGATGTATCGACCCAGTACTTC
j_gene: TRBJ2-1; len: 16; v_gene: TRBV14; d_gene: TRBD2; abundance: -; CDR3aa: CASSQGAGRSYNEQFF; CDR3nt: TGTGCCAGCAGCCAAGGAGCGGGACGCTCCTACAATGAGCAGTTCTTC
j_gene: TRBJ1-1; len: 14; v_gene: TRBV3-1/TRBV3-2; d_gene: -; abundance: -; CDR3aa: CASSPEGGATEAFF; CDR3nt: TGTGCCAGCAGCCCGGAAGGGGGGGCCACTGAAGCTTTCTTT
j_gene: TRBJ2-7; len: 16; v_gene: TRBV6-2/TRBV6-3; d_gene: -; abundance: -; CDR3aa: CASSFQSSAASYEQYF; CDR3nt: TGTGCCAGCAGTTTCCAATCGAGTGCGGCCTCCTACGAGCAGTACTTC
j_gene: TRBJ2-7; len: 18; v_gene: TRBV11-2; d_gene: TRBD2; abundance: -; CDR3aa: CASSPLSLREPAGYEQYF; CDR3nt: TGTGCCAGCAGCCCCCTCTCGTTGCGGGAGCCCGCGGGCTACGAGCAGTACTTC
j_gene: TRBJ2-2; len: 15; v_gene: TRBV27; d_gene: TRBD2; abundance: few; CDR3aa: CASSFGGSLGGELFF; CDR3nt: TGTGCCAGCAGTTTCGGGGGGTCCCTGGGCGGGGAGCTGTTTTTT